The sequence of this TCR beta chain was determined in a study of cytomegalovirus exposure and HLA in healthy donors. CDR1 and CDR2 (germline): LGHNA, YNFKEQ. The CDR3 is 16 residues long. V lost 3 bases and J lost 4; bases outside the gene matches: 5. The study ran its PCR with 60 Vbeta and 13 Jbeta primers. Assay used: immunoSEQ multiplex PCR; TCRdb lists only in-frame clones, some missing. The table records some 100,000 clones, roughly three quarters of them present only once. The sequencing sample was made of PBMCs. J is TRBJ2-1 and V is TRBV4-2; TRBD2 matches at 11 bases. This receptor was obtained from a female donor in good health and CMV-seropositive. As DNA, the CDR3 is TGTGCCAGCAGCCAGAGACTAGCGGGGTCTTACAATGAGCAGTTCTTC. It translates to CASSQRLAGSYNEQFF.